The entry that follows covers one T cell receptor (beta chain) sequence. Antigen specificity is unknown. The primer mix had 60 Vbeta and 13 Jbeta primers. The repertoire was sequenced with immunoSEQ multiplex PCR; TCRdb's copy has only in-frame clones and lacks some. This table holds around 95,000 clones, around four fifths found once. The source of the sample is a study of cytomegalovirus exposure and HLA in healthy donors. Study results and caveats: An analysis that was carried out later associated 16,951 TCR beta sequences with HLA alleles at 0.05 false discovery rate.

Germline V gives CDR1 KGHSH, CDR2 LQKENI. Losses at the gene ends were 2 bases for V and 0 bases for J; bases not matched to a gene: 7. CDR3 length: 17 amino acids. The V and J genes are TRBV18 and TRBJ2-7, with TRBD2 identical over 10 bases. Sequencing input: PBMCs. The source of this sequence is a young man in good health and CMV-seropositive. The CDR3 nucleotides are TGTGCCAGCTCACCAAAAACTAGCGGGACCGCCTCCTACGAGCAGTACTTC. It is translated as CASSPKTSGTASYEQYF.